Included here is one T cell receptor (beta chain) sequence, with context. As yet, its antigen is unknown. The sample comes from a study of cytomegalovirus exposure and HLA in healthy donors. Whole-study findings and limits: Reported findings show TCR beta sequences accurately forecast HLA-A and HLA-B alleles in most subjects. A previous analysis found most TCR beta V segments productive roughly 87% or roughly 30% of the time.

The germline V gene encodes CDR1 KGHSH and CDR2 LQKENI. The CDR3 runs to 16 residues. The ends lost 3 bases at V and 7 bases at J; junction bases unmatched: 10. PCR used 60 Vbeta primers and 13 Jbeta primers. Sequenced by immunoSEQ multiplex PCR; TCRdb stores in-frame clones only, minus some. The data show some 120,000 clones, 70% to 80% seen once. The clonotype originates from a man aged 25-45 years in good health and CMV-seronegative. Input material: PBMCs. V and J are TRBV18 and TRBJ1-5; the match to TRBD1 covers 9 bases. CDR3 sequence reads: CASSPYGQGLGQPQHF. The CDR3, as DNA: TGTGCCAGCTCACCCTACGGACAGGGGCTCGGGCAGCCCCAGCATTTT.